This section outlines one TCR beta chain sequence together with its context. This clone's antigen is unknown. No base quality values were provided; no much bigger clone lies one nucleotide off. This record belongs to a study of T-cell memory formation after mild COVID-19 (dated by TCRdb to about 2021). Regarding the complete study: Most TCR sequence clusters were specific to one of the two donors. The cohort was made up of two young adult volunteers, one female and one male, who were previously healthy. T-cell clones expanding and contracting after mild COVID-19 in two donors were tracked by longitudinal TCRalpha and TCRbeta repertoire sequencing. Overall study outcomes, separate from this receptor: Contracting CD4+ clones were found mainly in CM and EM memory subsets, while CD8+ clones were enriched in EMRA. The detection of some responding clones in pre-infection memory suggests that pre-existing cross-reactive memory T cells joined the SARS-CoV-2 response. The study included only a couple of mild cases, and larger cohorts that include severe cases with pre-infection samples were judged to be necessary. SARS-CoV-2 specificity of the second-wave clones peaking on day 37 was not confirmed. Clones that contracted from day 15 to 85 showed balanced CD4/CD8 phenotypes, whereas a second wave of clones that expanded from day 15 to 37 leaned towards CD4+.

Ficoll-Paque density gradient centrifugation was the method used to isolate PBMCs. Sequencing was performed on an Illumina NovaSeq 6000. TCRalpha and TCRbeta cDNA libraries were built by 5'RACE with constant-segment primers, adding sample barcodes and unique molecular identifiers. Trizol reagent was used to extract RNA from every sample. Libraries were amplified in two PCR steps, with a second sample barcode and Illumina TruSeq adapters added in the second step. Sequencing of the libraries was done on an Illumina NovaSeq, producing 2 x 150 bp paired-end reads. Per the authors' processing: With migec v1.2.7, reads were demultiplexed and then collapsed into UMI-guided consensus sequences. Using mixcr v2.1.11, UMI consensuses were aligned to TRA and TRB V and J templates and then assembled into clonotypes. Expanded or contracted clonotypes were those called significant by both edgeR and NoisET, with noise models trained on biological replicates. For edgeR calls, the thresholds were a false discovery rate-adjusted p below 0.01 and a log2 fold-change of 1. PCA with hierarchical clustering of max-normalized trajectories of the 1000 most abundant clonotypes was used as exploratory dynamics analysis. Separately sequenced CD4+ and CD8+ repertoires were used to assign a CD4 or CD8 phenotype to each responding clone. TCRdb took the public reads, trimmed them with fastp at Q25, ran MiXCR for clone calling and kept in-frame beta chains. Each entry is one CDR3 protein sequence, shown with its most common DNA and genes. The authors' filters were not applied to this entry. For this sample the table gives about 140,000 distinct CDR3 sequences, of which less than 20% were detected only once. Together, the top ten hold under 2.5% of the sample.

The CDR3 runs 16 residues from the cysteine to the phenylalanine. Just the 48-base CDR3 DNA is kept, in frame starting at base 1. Trimming at the junction amounts to 2 bases on V and 3 bases on J, and the germline ends lie 17 bases apart. CDR1 and CDR2 were assigned from the germline V gene (reference sequence) as SGHKS and YYEKEE. Sequencing input: PBMCs or a T cell subset sorted from them (not recorded which). The chain was built from TRBV5-5 and TRBJ2-5; 7 matching bases give a weak D call of TRBD2. The TCR originated in an adult woman who had mild COVID-19 (a few samples of this study predate the infection). The sample titles of this study are shuffled in the database, so cell type and time point are left out; the donor was told from shared clones. In nucleotide form, the sequence is TGTGCCAGCAGCTTAGGGGGTTTGCGGGGGAAAGAGACCCAGTACTTC. It is translated as CASSLGGLRGKETQYF.